This T cell receptor (beta chain) was sequenced for a study of T cells in Graves' hyperthyroidism and ophthalmopathy. In the study overall: Peripheral blood was taken when the disease was first diagnosed, before any treatment began.

The germline CDR1 and CDR2 sequences are DFQATT and SNEGSKA (reference sequence). The CDR3 loop spans 12 amino acids. This clonotype was seen many times. Antigen: not known. Whole-study findings and limits: In the analysis, a 13 V-J model separated ophthalmopathy from stable hyperthyroidism. Progression to ophthalmopathy was predicted a median of approximately 6.4 months early.

RNA transcripts served as the template for amplifying TCR beta CDR3 regions. An initial round of RT-PCR targeting the TCR CDR3 relied on the HTBI primer set. TCRdb recomputed calls from the multiplex PCR reads with MiXCR, one row per CDR3 protein. The data contain hundreds of thousands of distinct CDR3 sequences, over 35% of them singletons. V usage is TRBV20-1 and J usage is TRBJ2-7; perhaps TRBD1 as D (6 bases). The source material was blood. The clonotype was recovered from a man aged 18 to 29 with Graves' hyperthyroidism. The DNA for the CDR3 is TGCAGCGCCCGGGAAGGGGGCTACGAGCAGTACTTC. The encoded protein is CSAREGGYEQYF.